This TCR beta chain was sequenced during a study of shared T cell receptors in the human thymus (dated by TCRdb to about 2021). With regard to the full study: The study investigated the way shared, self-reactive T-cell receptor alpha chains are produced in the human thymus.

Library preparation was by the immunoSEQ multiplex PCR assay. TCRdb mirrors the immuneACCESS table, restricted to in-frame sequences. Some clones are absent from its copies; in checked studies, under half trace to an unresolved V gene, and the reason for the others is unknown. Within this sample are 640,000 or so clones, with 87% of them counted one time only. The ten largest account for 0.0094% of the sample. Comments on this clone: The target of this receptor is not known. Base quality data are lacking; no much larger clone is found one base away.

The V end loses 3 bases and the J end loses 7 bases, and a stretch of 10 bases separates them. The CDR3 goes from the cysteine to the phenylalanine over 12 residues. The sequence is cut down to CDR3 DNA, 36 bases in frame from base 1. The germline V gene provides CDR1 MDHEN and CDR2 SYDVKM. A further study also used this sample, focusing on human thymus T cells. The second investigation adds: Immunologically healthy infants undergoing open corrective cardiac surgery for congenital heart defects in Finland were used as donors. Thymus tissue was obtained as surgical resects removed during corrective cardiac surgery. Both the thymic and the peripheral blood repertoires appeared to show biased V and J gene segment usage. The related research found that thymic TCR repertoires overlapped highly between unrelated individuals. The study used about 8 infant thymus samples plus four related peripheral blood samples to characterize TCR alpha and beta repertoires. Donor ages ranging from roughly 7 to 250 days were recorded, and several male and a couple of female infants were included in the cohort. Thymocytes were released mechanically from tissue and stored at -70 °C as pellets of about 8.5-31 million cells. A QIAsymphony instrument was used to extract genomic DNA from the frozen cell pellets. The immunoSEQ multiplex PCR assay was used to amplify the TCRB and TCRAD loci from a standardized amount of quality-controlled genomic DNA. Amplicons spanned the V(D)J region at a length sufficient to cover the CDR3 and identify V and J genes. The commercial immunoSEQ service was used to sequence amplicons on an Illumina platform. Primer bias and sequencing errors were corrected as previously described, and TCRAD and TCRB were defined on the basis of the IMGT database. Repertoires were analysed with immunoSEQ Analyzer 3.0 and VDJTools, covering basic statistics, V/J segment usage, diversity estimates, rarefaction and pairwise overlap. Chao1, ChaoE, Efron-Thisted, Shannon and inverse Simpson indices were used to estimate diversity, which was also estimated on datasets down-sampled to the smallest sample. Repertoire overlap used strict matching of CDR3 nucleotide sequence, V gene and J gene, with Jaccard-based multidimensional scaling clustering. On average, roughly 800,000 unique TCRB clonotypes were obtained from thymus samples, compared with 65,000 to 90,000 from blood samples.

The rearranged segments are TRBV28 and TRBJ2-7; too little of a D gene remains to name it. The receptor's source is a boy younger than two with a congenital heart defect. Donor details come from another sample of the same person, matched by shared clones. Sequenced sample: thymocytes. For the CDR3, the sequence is CASSLAQKEQYF. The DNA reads TGTGCCAGCAGTTTGGCACAGAAGGAGCAGTACTTC.